These 7 T cell receptor beta chains originate from one sample sequenced in a study of T cell clonotyping in hematopoietic cell transplantation. Here immunoSEQ multiplex PCR was the method, and the copy in TCRdb shows in-frame clones only, minus some. The sample includes about 11,000 clones, approximately 88% of them seen just once. The source was PBMCs, collected 180 days after allogeneic stem cell transplant. Every receptor here comes from a male patient aged 60 to 75 who had an allogeneic stem cell transplant from an unrelated donor, so the T cells may come from the graft donor. Some clones in this sample may be carry-over from other donors' samples.

This clone has only one observation. The chain is built from TRBV6-5 and TRBJ1-2; D gene ambiguous. CDR1 MNHEY and CDR2 SVGAGI come from the germline V gene. The V gene lost 6 bases and the J gene lost 2 bases, with 13 bases spanning the gap. The CDR3 extends over 14 amino acids. The CDR3 DNA is TGTGCCAGCAGCCCAAACCTCAGAAACTATGGCTACACCTTC. Translating it yields CASSPNLRNYGYTF.

The chain has TRBV25-1 and TRBJ1-2; no reliable D call. Germline V lookup: CDR1 MGHDK, CDR2 SYGVNS. Trimming removed 3 bases from V and 3 bases from J, with 14 bases in between. The CDR3 is made up of 15 amino acids. The CDR3 DNA reads TGTGCCAGCAGTGATGCGGCGGGATCCTACTATGGCTACACCTTC. The encoded protein is CASSDAAGSYYGYTF.

This clone has only one observation. V gene TRBV7-6 combines with J gene TRBJ1-5; tentative D call: TRBD1 (6 bases). CDR3 length: 15 amino acids. Germline-derived CDR1 and CDR2 are SGHVS and FNYEAQ. Trimming removed 9 bases at V and 4 bases at J, with 19 bases between. The chain's CDR3 is CASSQGQGGNQPQHF. The CDR3 DNA follows: TGTGCCAGTTCCCAGGGGCAGGGAGGGAATCAGCCCCAGCATTTT.

The chain joins TRBV5-5 to TRBJ1-2; possibly TRBD1 for D (6 bases). Trimming stripped 2 bases from V and 0 bases from J, with 11 bases between. The length of the CDR3 is 15 residues. CDR1 and CDR2 (germline): SGHKS, YYEKEE (reference sequence). CDR3 loop: CASSFDRIANYGYTF. The CDR3 region has the DNA TGTGCCAGCAGCTTTGACAGGATAGCTAACTATGGCTACACCTTC. Combining the CDR3 with reference TRBV5-5 and TRBJ1-2 gives the whole variable domain DAGVTQSPTHLIKTRGQQVTLRCSPISGHKSVSWYQQVLGQGPQFIFQYYEKEERGRGNFPDRFSARQFPNYSSELNVNALLLGDSALYLCASSFDRIANYGYTFGSGTRLTVV.

V is TRBV5-6 and J is TRBJ2-1, with a possible D match to TRBD1 (6 bases). The germline V gene has CDR1 SGHDT and CDR2 YYEEEE. Deletions cut 3 bases from V and 15 bases from J, with 19 bases between. This CDR3 region has 13 residues. The CDR3 region is CASSSIQGMVPFF. CDR3 sequence (DNA): TGTGCCAGCAGCTCAATACAGGGTATGGTTCCGTTCTTC.

The chain combines TRBV6-6 with TRBJ2-3; D unclear. The CDR3 has 13 residues. Trimming left V 6 bases short and J 6 bases short, with 13 bases between. The V gene's germline CDR1 is MNHNY and CDR2 SVGAGI (reference sequence). CDR3 sequence: CASRVLAEDTQYF. The CDR3, as DNA: TGTGCCAGCAGGGTACTGGCTGAGGATACGCAGTATTTT.

The chain couples TRBV11-2 to TRBJ1-1, with a tentative D call TRBD1 (6 bases). The CDR3 contains 14 residues. Germline CDR1 and CDR2: SGHAT and FQNNGV. The V and J ends lost 5 bases and 0 bases respectively, with 10 bases between them. In DNA form, the CDR3 reads TGTGCCAGCAGCCCAGGGGTCATGAACACTGAAGCTTTCTTT. Translation: CASSPGVMNTEAFF.